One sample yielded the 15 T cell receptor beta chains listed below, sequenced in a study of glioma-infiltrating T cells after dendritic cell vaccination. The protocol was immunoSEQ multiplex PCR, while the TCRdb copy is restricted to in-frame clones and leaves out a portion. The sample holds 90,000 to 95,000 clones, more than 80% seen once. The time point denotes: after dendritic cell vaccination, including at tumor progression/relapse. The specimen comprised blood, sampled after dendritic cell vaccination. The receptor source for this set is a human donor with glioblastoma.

The CDR3 is CASSQELAGGPDTQYF. The CDR3 coding sequence is TGTGCCAGCAGCCAAGAACTAGCGGGAGGGCCAGATACGCAGTATTTT. J is TRBJ2-3 and V is TRBV4-2; 13 positions match TRBD2. Germline V gene lookup returns CDR1 LGHNA and CDR2 YNFKEQ. This CDR3 has 16 residues. Trimming at V came to 0 bases and at J to 4 bases, leaving 1 base not matched to a gene.

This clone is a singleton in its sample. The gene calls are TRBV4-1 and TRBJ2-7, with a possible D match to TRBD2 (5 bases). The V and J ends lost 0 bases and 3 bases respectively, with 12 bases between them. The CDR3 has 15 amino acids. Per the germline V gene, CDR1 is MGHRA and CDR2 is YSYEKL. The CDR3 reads CASSQEGGRNYEQYF. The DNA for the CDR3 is TGCGCCAGCAGCCAAGAAGGAGGCAGAAACTACGAGCAGTACTTC.

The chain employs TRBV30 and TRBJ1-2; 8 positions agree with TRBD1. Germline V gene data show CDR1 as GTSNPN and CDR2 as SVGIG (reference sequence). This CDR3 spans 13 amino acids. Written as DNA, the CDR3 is TGTGCAAGGACAGGGAGAGTTGACTATGGCTACACCTTC. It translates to CARTGRVDYGYTF.

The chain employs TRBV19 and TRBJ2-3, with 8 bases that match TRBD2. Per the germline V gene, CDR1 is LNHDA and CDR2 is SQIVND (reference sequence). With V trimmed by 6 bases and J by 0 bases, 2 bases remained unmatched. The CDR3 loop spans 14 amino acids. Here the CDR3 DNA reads TGTGCCAGTAGAGGACTAGCCAGCACAGATACGCAGTATTTT. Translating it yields CASRGLASTDTQYF.

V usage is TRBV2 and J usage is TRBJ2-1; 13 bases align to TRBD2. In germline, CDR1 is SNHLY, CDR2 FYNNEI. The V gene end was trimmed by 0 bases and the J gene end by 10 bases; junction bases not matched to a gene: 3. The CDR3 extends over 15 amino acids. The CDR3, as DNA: TGTGCCAGCAGTGAAGCCCTGACTAGCGGGGGGGAGCAGTTCTTC. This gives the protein CASSEALTSGGEQFF.

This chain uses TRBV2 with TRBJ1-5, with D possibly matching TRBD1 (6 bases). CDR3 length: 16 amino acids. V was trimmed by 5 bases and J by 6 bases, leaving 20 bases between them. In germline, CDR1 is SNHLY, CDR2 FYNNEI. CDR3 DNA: TGTGCCAGCAGTCCAGACAGTTCGTTGGGGGCTCAGCCCCAGCATTTT. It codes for CASSPDSSLGAQPQHF.

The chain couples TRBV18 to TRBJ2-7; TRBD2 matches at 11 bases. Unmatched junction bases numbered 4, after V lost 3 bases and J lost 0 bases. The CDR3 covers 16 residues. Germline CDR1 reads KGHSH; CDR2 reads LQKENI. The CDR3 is CASSPLLAGASYEQYF. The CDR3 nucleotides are TGTGCCAGCTCACCCCTACTAGCGGGGGCCTCCTACGAGCAGTACTTC.

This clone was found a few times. CDR3 sequence reads: CASRSVYEQYF. As DNA, the CDR3 is TGTGCCAGCCGAAGCGTATACGAGCAGTACTTC. V gene TRBV2 combines with J gene TRBJ2-7, with D hard to call. The CDR3 has 11 amino acids. Germline V gene sequence: CDR1 SNHLY, CDR2 FYNNEI. V was shortened by 8 bases and J by 4 bases, with 9 bases between the two germline ends.

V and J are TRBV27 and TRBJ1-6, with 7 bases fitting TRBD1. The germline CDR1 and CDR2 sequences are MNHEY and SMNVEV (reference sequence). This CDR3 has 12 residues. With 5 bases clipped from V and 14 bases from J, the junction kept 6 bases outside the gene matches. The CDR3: CASSETGTALHF. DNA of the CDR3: TGTGCCAGCAGTGAGACAGGGACTGCCCTCCACTTT.

The DNA for the CDR3 is TGTGCCAGTAGACGGGAAGCCTCCACAGATACGCAGTATTTT. Amino acids: CASRREASTDTQYF. The gene calls are TRBV19 and TRBJ2-3, with a weak D call TRBD2 (5 bases). This CDR3 has 14 residues. The V gene lost 6 bases and the J gene lost 2 bases, with 12 bases spanning the gap. Germline V gene sequence: CDR1 LNHDA, CDR2 SQIVND (reference sequence).

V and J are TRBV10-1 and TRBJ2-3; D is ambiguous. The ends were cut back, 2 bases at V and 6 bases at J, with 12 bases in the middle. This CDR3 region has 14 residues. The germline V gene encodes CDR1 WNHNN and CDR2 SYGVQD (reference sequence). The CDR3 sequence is CASSEGGPWDTQYF. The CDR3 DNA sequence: TGCGCCAGCAGTGAGGGCGGTCCTTGGGATACGCAGTATTTT.

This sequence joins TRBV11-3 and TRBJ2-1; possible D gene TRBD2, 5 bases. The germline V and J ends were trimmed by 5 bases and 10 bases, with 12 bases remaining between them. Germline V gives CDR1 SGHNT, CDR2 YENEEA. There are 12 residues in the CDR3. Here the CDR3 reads CASSRRTGEQFF. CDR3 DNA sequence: TGTGCCAGCAGCCGCCGGACGGGAGAGCAGTTCTTC.

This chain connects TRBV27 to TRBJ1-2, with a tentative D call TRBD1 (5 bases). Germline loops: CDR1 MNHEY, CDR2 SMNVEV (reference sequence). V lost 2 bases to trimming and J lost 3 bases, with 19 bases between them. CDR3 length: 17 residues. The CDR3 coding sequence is TGTGCCAGCAGTTTACGGTCAAGGGGTTCTCTAGACTATGGCTACACCTTC. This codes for CASSLRSRGSLDYGYTF.

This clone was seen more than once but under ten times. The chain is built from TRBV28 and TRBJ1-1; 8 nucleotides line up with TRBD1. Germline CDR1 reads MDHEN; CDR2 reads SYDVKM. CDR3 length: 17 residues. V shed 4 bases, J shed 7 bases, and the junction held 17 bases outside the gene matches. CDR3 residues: CASSSPGRGTGGGEAFF. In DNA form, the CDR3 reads TGTGCCAGCAGTTCACCGGGACGGGGCACAGGGGGAGGTGAAGCTTTCTTT.

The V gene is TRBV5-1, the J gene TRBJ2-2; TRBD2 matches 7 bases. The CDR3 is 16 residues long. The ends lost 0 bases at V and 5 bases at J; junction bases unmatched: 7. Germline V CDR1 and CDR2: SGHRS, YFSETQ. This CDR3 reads CASSLVLAGGTGELFF. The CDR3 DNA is TGCGCCAGCAGCTTGGTACTAGCCGGGGGGACCGGGGAGCTGTTTTTT.